The 14 T cell receptor beta chains given below trace back to one sample, sequenced in a study of OX40 agonist ivuxolimab in advanced cancers. The repertoire was sequenced with immunoSEQ multiplex PCR; TCRdb's copy has only in-frame clones and lacks some. This sample carries some 78,000 clones, almost 95% of them seen once, and the ten largest clones take approximately 2.9%. The starting material was CD4+ or CD8+ T cells sorted from blood, obtained in a trial of the OX40 agonist ivuxolimab. The receptors were gathered from an adult with an advanced solid tumor such as melanoma, head and neck, liver or kidney cancer.

In its sample, this clone was seen once. The chain recombines TRBV5-1 with TRBJ2-3; 8 bases are shared with TRBD1. Germline-derived CDR1 and CDR2 are SGHRS and YFSETQ. Trimming removed 0 bases from V and 1 base from J; junction bases left unmatched: 4. The CDR3 consists of 16 residues. CDR3 amino acids: CASSLGQGLRTDTQYF. Here the CDR3 DNA reads TGCGCCAGCAGCTTGGGACAGGGGCTACGCACAGATACGCAGTATTTT.

This sequence joins TRBV27 and TRBJ1-5; possible D gene TRBD1, 6 bases. The CDR3 length is 13 residues. Trimming stripped 3 bases from V and 7 bases from J, with 10 bases between. Germline V lookup: CDR1 MNHEY, CDR2 SMNVEV (reference sequence). The CDR3 sequence is CASSFRGGQPQHF. The CDR3 DNA reads TGTGCCAGCAGTTTTCGTGGGGGCCAGCCCCAGCATTTT.

The V gene is TRBV6-1, the J gene TRBJ2-6; either TRBD1 or TRBD2 may supply D (5 bases each). This CDR3 has 15 amino acids. V was shortened by 8 bases and J by 2 bases, with 13 bases between the two germline ends. Germline-derived CDR1 and CDR2 are MNHNS and SASEGT. The CDR3 DNA sequence: TGTGCCAGCGTGGCCGGGGCGGCTGGGGCCAACGTCCTGACTTTC. It specifies CASVAGAAGANVLTF.

This clone has a single count. The chain carries TRBV25-1 and TRBJ1-5, with a tentative D call TRBD1 (6 bases). The CDR3 covers 16 residues. CDR1 MGHDK and CDR2 SYGVNS come from the germline V gene. V was pared by 5 bases and J by 5 bases, with 19 bases between. The CDR3 sequence is CASSKTTGARDQPQHF. In DNA, the CDR3 is TGTGCCAGCAGTAAAACGACGGGGGCGCGGGATCAGCCCCAGCATTTT.

The chain couples TRBV15 to TRBJ1-2, with a tentative D call TRBD1 (5 bases). Germline lookup yields CDR1 LNHNV and CDR2 YYDKDF (reference sequence). V was cut by 0 bases and J by 5 bases, with 10 bases left in between. CDR3 size: 14 residues. CDR3: CATSRDRGGYGYTF. DNA for the CDR3: TGTGCCACCAGCAGAGATCGGGGCGGTTATGGCTACACCTTC.

This chain uses TRBV29-1 with TRBJ2-5; 16 bases align to TRBD2. There are 16 residues in the CDR3. The V and J ends lost 7 bases and 0 bases, in that order; junction bases with no gene match: 5. Germline lookup yields CDR1 SQVTM and CDR2 ANQGSEA. The CDR3, as DNA: TGCAGCGCCAAGGGACTAGCGGGAGGGAACCAAGAGACCCAGTACTTC. As protein: CSAKGLAGGNQETQYF.

J is TRBJ2-3 and V is TRBV7-9, with unresolved D. The CDR3 contains 12 residues. CDR1 is SEHNR, CDR2 FQNEAQ, per germline (reference sequence). V was trimmed by 1 base and J by 7 bases, leaving 6 bases between them. This CDR3 is CASSLGANTQYF. The CDR3 DNA sequence: TGTGCCAGCAGCTTAGGGGCGAATACGCAGTATTTT.

This chain links TRBV28 with TRBJ1-1, with 7 bases lining up with TRBD1. J was trimmed by 1 base and V by 7 bases; bases with no gene match: 9. CDR3 length equals 15 residues. The germline gives CDR1 MDHEN, CDR2 SYDVKM. The CDR3 here is CASTIGGITNTEAFF. CDR3 nucleotides: TGTGCCAGCACCATAGGGGGCATTACGAACACTGAAGCTTTCTTT. The full variable domain, with the rest looked up from reference TRBV28 and TRBJ1-1, is DVKVTQSSRYLVKRTGEKVFLECVQDMDHENMFWYRQDPGLGLRLIYFSYDVKMKEKGDIPEGYSVSREKKERFSLILESASTNQTSMYLCASTIGGITNTEAFFGQGTRLTVV.

The chain has TRBV28 and TRBJ1-3; 8 nucleotides agree with TRBD1. Trimming removed 7 bases from V and 0 bases from J; junction bases left unmatched: 14. Germline V lookup: CDR1 MDHEN, CDR2 SYDVKM. The CDR3 contains 18 residues. The CDR3 region is CASNITPQGAGSGNTIYF. The CDR3 DNA reads as TGTGCCAGCAATATCACCCCTCAGGGGGCAGGCTCTGGAAACACCATATATTTT. The full variable domain, its missing parts supplied by reference TRBV28 and TRBJ1-3, is DVKVTQSSRYLVKRTGEKVFLECVQDMDHENMFWYRQDPGLGLRLIYFSYDVKMKEKGDIPEGYSVSREKKERFSLILESASTNQTSMYLCASNITPQGAGSGNTIYFGEGSWLTVV.

The rearrangement joins TRBV10-3 to TRBJ2-1, with D perhaps matching TRBD2 (5 bases). The CDR3 has 15 residues. Trimming took off 7 bases at V and 1 base at J, with 14 bases between the two ends. Germline CDR1 ENHRY, CDR2 SYGVKD. In nucleotides, the CDR3 is TGTGCCATCATGCAGACGGGGAAGTCCTACAATGAGCAGTTCTTC. Translated, it gives CAIMQTGKSYNEQFF.

The chain combines TRBV5-4 with TRBJ2-1, with 9 nucleotides matching TRBD2. Per the germline V gene, CDR1 is SGHNT and CDR2 is YYREEE (reference sequence). This CDR3 is 15 amino acids long. Trimming cost V 6 bases and J 2 bases; bases outside gene matches: 6. CDR3 region: CASTLGGGAYNEQFF. The CDR3 DNA follows: TGTGCCAGCACTTTGGGCGGGGGGGCCTACAATGAGCAGTTCTTC.

The V and J genes are TRBV4-2 and TRBJ2-2, with 10 bases matching TRBD2. After removal of 1 base from V and 5 bases from J, the junction contained 7 bases not matched to a gene. The germline V gene has CDR1 LGHNA and CDR2 YNFKEQ. This CDR3 has 17 amino acids. The CDR3 here is CASSQGPSGRGTGELFF. The CDR3 DNA reads TGTGCCAGCAGCCAAGGCCCCAGCGGGAGGGGGACCGGGGAGCTGTTTTTT.

In its sample, this clone was seen once. The chain links TRBV28 to TRBJ1-5, with TRBD1 as a possible D gene (6 bases). This CDR3 spans 17 amino acids. The V end was cut by 7 bases, the J end by 1 base, with 20 bases between. CDR1 and CDR2 from the germline V gene are MDHEN and SYDVKM. CDR3 sequence: CASTRAGGAESNQPQHF. The DNA for the CDR3 is TGTGCCAGCACCCGAGCGGGGGGGGCTGAAAGCAATCAGCCCCAGCATTTT.

The gene calls are TRBV5-1 and TRBJ2-1, with no clear D. Germline V lookup: CDR1 SGHRS, CDR2 YFSETQ. Trimming cost V 4 bases and J 8 bases, with 10 bases left between them. The CDR3 runs 12 residues. The CDR3: CASSLLRDEQFF. CDR3 sequence (DNA): TGCGCCAGCAGCCTATTACGGGATGAGCAGTTCTTC.